This T cell receptor beta chain is from a study of T cell changes during pregnancy in multiple sclerosis. Germline values: CDR1 SNHLY, CDR2 FYNNEI. The CDR3 length is 11 residues. The J segment lost 9 bases and the V segment lost 11 bases, leaving 8 bases of the junction unmatched. TCRdb's copy holds only in-frame clones and misses some; the assay was immunoSEQ multiplex PCR. The sample carries about 120,000 clones, approximately 93% recorded once. The source was peripheral blood, collected before pregnancy. The rearrangement links TRBV2 to TRBJ2-5; TRBD2 matches at 8 bases. This receptor was identified in a female donor with multiple sclerosis, enrolled in a pregnancy study. The CDR3 reads CAHLFGGAQYF. The CDR3 DNA reads TGTGCCCATCTCTTCGGGGGGGCCCAGTACTTC.